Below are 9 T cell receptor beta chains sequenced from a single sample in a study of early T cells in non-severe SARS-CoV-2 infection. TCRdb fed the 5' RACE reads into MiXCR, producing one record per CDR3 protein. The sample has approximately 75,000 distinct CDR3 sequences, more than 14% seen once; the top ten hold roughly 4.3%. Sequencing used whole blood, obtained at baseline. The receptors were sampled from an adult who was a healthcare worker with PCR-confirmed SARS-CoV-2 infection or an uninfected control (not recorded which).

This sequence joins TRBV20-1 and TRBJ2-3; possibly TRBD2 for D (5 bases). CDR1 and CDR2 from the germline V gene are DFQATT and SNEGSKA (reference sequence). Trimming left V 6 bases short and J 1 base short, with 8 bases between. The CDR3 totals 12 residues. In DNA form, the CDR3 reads TGCAGTGCGGAGGCGGGCACAGATACGCAGTATTTT. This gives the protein CSAEAGTDTQYF.

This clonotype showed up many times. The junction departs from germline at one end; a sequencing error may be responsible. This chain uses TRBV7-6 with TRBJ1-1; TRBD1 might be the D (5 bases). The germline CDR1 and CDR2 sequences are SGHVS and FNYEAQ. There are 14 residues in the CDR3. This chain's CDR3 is CASSLATGNTEAFF. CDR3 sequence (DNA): TGTGCCAGCAGCCTAGCTACAGGGAACACTGAAGCTTTCTTT.

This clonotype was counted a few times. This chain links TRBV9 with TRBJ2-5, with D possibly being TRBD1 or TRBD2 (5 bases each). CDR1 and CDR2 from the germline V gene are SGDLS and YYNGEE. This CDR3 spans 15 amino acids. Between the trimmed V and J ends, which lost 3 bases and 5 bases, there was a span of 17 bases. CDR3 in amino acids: CASSGGTALGETQYF. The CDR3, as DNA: TGTGCCAGCAGCGGTGGGACCGCCCTGGGGGAGACCCAGTACTTC.

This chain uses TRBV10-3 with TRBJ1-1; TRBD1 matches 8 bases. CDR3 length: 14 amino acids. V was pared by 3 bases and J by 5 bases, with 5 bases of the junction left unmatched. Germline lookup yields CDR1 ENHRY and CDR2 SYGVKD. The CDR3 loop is CAISDTGGKTEAFF. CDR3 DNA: TGTGCCATCAGTGACACAGGGGGGAAAACTGAAGCTTTCTTT.

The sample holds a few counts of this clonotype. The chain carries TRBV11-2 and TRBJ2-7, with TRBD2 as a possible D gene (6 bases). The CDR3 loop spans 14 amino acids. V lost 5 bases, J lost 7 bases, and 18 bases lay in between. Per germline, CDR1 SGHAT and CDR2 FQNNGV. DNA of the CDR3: TGTGCCAGCAGCCCACTTACTTCCCGGGGGGAGCAGTACTTC. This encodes CASSPLTSRGEQYF. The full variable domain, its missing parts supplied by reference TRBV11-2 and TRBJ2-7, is EAGVAQSPRYKIIEKRQSVAFWCNPISGHATLYWYQQILGQGPKLLIQFQNNGVVDDSQLPKDRFSAERLKGVDSTLKIQPAKLEDSAVYLCASSPLTSRGEQYFGPGTRLTVT.

CDR3 region: CASSWFQGDQPQHF. CDR3 sequence (DNA): TGTGCCAGCAGTTGGTTTCAGGGGGATCAGCCCCAGCATTTT. The chain uses TRBV28 and TRBJ1-5; 7 bases are shared with TRBD1. Germline lookup yields CDR1 MDHEN and CDR2 SYDVKM. Trimming removed 4 bases from V and 5 bases from J; junction bases left unmatched: 5. This CDR3 has 14 residues.

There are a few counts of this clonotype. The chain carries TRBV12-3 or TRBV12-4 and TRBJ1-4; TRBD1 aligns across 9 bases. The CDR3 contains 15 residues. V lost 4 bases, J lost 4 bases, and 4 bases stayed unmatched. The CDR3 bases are TGTGCCAGCAGTTCGCGACAGGGGGTTAATGAAAAACTGTTTTTT. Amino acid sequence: CASSSRQGVNEKLFF.

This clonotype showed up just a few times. The CDR3 region is CAWSDRLGRSGTGELFF. As DNA, the CDR3 is TGTGCCTGGAGTGACCGCTTAGGGCGGTCGGGCACCGGGGAGCTGTTTTTT. The chain combines TRBV30 with TRBJ2-2; D remains ambiguous. Germline assignment: CDR1 GTSNPN and CDR2 SVGIG (reference sequence). Trimming took off 1 base at V and 4 bases at J, with 19 bases between the two ends. There are 17 residues in the CDR3.

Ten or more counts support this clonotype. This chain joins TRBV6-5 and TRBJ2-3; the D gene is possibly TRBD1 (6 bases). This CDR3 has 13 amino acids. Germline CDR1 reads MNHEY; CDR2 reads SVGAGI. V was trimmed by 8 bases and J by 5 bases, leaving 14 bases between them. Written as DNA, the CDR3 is TGTGCCAGCTCCCAGGGGTATGGAGATACGCAGTATTTT. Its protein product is CASSQGYGDTQYF.